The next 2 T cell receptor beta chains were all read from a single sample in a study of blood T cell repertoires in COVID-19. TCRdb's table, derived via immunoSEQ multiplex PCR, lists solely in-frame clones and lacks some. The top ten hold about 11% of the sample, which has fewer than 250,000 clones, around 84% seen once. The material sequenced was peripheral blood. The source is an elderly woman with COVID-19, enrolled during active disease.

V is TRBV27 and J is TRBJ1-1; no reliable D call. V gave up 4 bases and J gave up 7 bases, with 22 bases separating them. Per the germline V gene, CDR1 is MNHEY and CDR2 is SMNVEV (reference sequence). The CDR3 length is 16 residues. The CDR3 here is CASSSLPVRLGVEAFF. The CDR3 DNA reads TGTGCCAGCAGTTCCCTCCCGGTCCGACTCGGGGTTGAAGCTTTCTTT.

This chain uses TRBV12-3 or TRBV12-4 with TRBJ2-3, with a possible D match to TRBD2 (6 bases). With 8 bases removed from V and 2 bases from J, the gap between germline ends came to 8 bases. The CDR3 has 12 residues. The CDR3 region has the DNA TGTGCCAGCGGGGGGAACACAGATACGCAGTATTTT. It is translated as CASGGNTDTQYF.